One sample yielded the 11 T cell receptor beta chains listed below, sequenced in a study of T cell repertoires in cytomegalovirus infection. From the reads, TCRdb called clonotypes with MiXCR, one entry per CDR3 protein. The sample carries approximately 180,000 distinct CDR3 sequences, 8% to 10% recorded once. The material sequenced was PBMCs. The receptors were sampled from a human donor in good health (CMV status not recorded). Some clones in this sample may be carry-over from other donors' samples.

This clonotype was found once. This may be a read error, as it is one base from a much larger clone. No conserved phenylalanine or tryptophan is present at the end of the CDR3, so a read error is the likely explanation. The genes are TRBV7-8 and TRBJ1-1; D may be TRBD1 (5 bases). CDR1 and CDR2 from the germline V gene are SGHVS and FQNEAQ. Trimming left V 5 bases short and J 7 bases short, with 14 bases between. There are 13 residues in the CDR3. The CDR3 reads CASSLGGGREAFL. CDR3 coding DNA: TGTGCCAGCAGCCTAGGTGGGGGTCGTGAAGCTTTCTTA.

This clonotype has just a few counts. V is TRBV7-9 and J is TRBJ1-2; D call uncertain. There are 12 residues in the CDR3. Trimming cost V 5 bases and J 8 bases, with 12 bases left between them. CDR1 is SEHNR and CDR2 is FQNEAQ in the germline V gene (reference sequence). The CDR3 DNA follows: TGTGCCAGCAGCGACCCTCGCGACGGCTACACCTTC. It specifies CASSDPRDGYTF.

This clonotype was seen a few times. This chain joins TRBV12-3 or TRBV12-4 and TRBJ2-4; D may be TRBD1 (7 bases). V was trimmed by 11 bases and J by 13 bases, leaving 12 bases between them. The CDR3 extends over 9 amino acids. For the CDR3, the DNA is TGTGCCGCCGGGGGACAGCAGTACTTC. Protein product: CAAGGQQYF.

This clonotype was seen ten or more times. The chain has TRBV6-1 and TRBJ1-1; 7 bases align to TRBD1. Germline V CDR1 and CDR2: MNHNS, SASEGT. V lost 6 bases, J lost 2 bases, and 9 bases stayed unmatched. CDR3 length equals 15 residues. The CDR3 sequence is CASRPHQGGNTEAFF. In nucleotides, the CDR3 is TGTGCCAGCAGACCCCACCAGGGGGGCAACACTGAAGCTTTCTTT.

This clonotype was recorded at least ten times. The chain combines TRBV7-2 with TRBJ1-2, with D possibly being TRBD1 (5 bases). The CDR3 length is 14 residues. Trimming stripped 4 bases from V and 7 bases from J, with 16 bases between. Per germline, CDR1 SGHTA and CDR2 FQGNSA. The CDR3 region is CASSSMGLGGGYTF. The CDR3 region has the DNA TGTGCCAGCAGCTCGATGGGACTCGGAGGTGGCTACACCTTC.

The chain has TRBV28 and TRBJ1-1; D is undetermined. The CDR3 spans 15 residues. V was clipped by 4 bases and J by 4 bases, with 16 bases between them. Germline CDR1 and CDR2: MDHEN and SYDVKM. CDR3 nucleotide sequence: TGTGCCAGCAGTTATCGATTCGTAGTTAGCACTGAAGCTTTCTTT. This gives the protein CASSYRFVVSTEAFF.

This clonotype was counted at least ten times. The chain recombines TRBV24-1 with TRBJ1-1; no clear D gene. V lost 4 bases and J lost 0, with 11 bases in between. The length of the CDR3 is 15 residues. CDR1 is KGHDR, CDR2 SFDVKD, per germline. The CDR3 coding sequence is TGTGCCACCAGTGAGCACGGACGGCTGAACACTGAAGCTTTCTTT. Its translation: CATSEHGRLNTEAFF.

This clonotype was observed a few times. V and J are TRBV30 and TRBJ1-1; D not resolved. V was trimmed by 5 bases and J by 4 bases, leaving 11 bases between them. This CDR3 has 12 amino acids. Germline V gene lookup returns CDR1 GTSNPN and CDR2 SVGIG (reference sequence). CDR3 coding DNA: TGTGCCTGGGGAAGGGCTAGCACTGAAGCTTTCTTT. Translation: CAWGRASTEAFF.

In its sample, this clonotype was seen a few times. The rearrangement joins TRBV14 to TRBJ2-3, with D maybe TRBD1 (5 bases). Per the germline V gene, CDR1 is SGHDN and CDR2 is FVKESK. V was clipped by 0 bases and J by 5 bases, with 21 bases between them. The CDR3 consists of 18 residues. CDR3: CASSQDYPRVLRGDTQYF. The CDR3 nucleotides are TGTGCCAGCAGCCAAGATTACCCTAGAGTCCTTAGGGGAGATACGCAGTATTTT.

This clonotype appeared many times. The V and J genes are TRBV7-2 and TRBJ1-5; 9 nucleotides match TRBD1. V lost 4 bases to trimming and J lost 7 bases; unmatched junction nucleotides: 8. The CDR3 sequence is 15 residues long. Germline CDR1 reads SGHTA; CDR2 reads FQGNSA. The CDR3 DNA sequence: TGTGCCAGCAGCTCACCGGGACAGGGAGGACAGCCCCAGCATTTT. This codes for CASSSPGQGGQPQHF.

This clonotype was detected ten times or more. The chain is built from TRBV12-5 and TRBJ2-2; D possibly corresponds to TRBD1 (6 bases). The germline V gene encodes CDR1 LGHNT and CDR2 FRNRAP. V gave up 5 bases and J gave up 6 bases, with 19 bases separating them. The CDR3 is 16 residues long. CDR3 sequence reads: CASGIKPGHWAGELFF. The DNA of the CDR3 is TGTGCTAGTGGTATCAAACCGGGACACTGGGCCGGGGAGCTGTTTTTT.